The 28 T cell receptor beta chains below all came from one sample that was sequenced in a study of blood T cell repertoires in COVID-19 (dated by TCRdb to between 2020 and 2021). Preparation of the library involved the immunoSEQ multiplex PCR assay. Entries here come from immuneACCESS through TCRdb and include only in-frame sequences with V and J called. Some clones fail to appear in such tables; in the studies checked, an unresolved V gene covers under half of the shortfall, and the cause of the remainder is unknown. For this sample there are 250,000 to 350,000 clones; 65% to 85% appear just once. Almost 1.5% of the sample is held by the ten biggest clonotypes. The sequenced sample consisted of peripheral blood. The receptors were sampled from a human donor with COVID-19, enrolled during active disease. The donor label of this sample is uncertain.

V gene TRBV5-1 combines with J gene TRBJ2-2; 10 bases are shared with TRBD1. V lost 5 bases, J lost 6 bases, and 10 bases stayed unmatched. Germline CDR1 and CDR2: SGHRS and YFSETQ. The CDR3 is 16 amino acids. CDR3 sequence reads: CASRRTPGQGSGELFF. CDR3 nucleotide sequence: TGCGCCAGCAGAAGGACTCCGGGACAGGGGTCCGGGGAGCTGTTTTTT.

The V and J genes are TRBV5-4 and TRBJ1-1, with D tentatively TRBD1 (5 bases). V lost 8 bases and J 6 bases, leaving 11 bases between the germline ends. The CDR3 sequence is 11 residues long. Germline lookup yields CDR1 SGHNT and CDR2 YYREEE (reference sequence). CDR3 region: CARRRGAEAFF. The CDR3 bases are TGTGCCAGGAGGCGGGGGGCTGAAGCTTTCTTT.

CDR3 region: CASSFTGDGANVLTF. CDR3 nucleotides: TGTGCCAGCAGCTTTACAGGGGACGGGGCCAACGTCCTGACTTTC. The chain combines TRBV11-2 with TRBJ2-6; TRBD1 matches at 7 bases. Germline V gene lookup returns CDR1 SGHAT and CDR2 FQNNGV. The CDR3 extends over 15 amino acids. Unmatched junction bases numbered 3, after V lost 3 bases and J lost 4 bases.

The chain recombines TRBV19 with TRBJ1-3; 10 bases are a match to TRBD1. Germline assignment: CDR1 LNHDA and CDR2 SQIVND (reference sequence). The CDR3 length is 17 residues. Trimming cost V 6 bases and J 2 bases; bases outside gene matches: 10. The CDR3 reads CASSQLTGGGAGNTIYF. The CDR3 DNA follows: TGTGCCAGTAGCCAACTGACAGGGGGCGGCGCTGGAAACACCATATATTTT.

The chain couples TRBV21-1 to TRBJ2-4; the table's D call, TRBD2, has no DNA check behind it. TRBV21-1 is a pseudogene. The CDR3 loop spans 19 amino acids. The CDR3 bases are TGTGCCAGCAGCAAAGATCCTAGCGGGAGCAACCTAGCCAAAAACATTCAGTACTTC. This gives the protein CASSKDPSGSNLAKNIQYF.

The chain recombines TRBV12-3 or TRBV12-4 with TRBJ1-5; D ambiguous. Deletions cut 2 bases from V and 0 bases from J, with 2 bases between. The CDR3 runs 13 residues. CDR3 protein: CASSLYSNQPQHF. The CDR3 DNA reads as TGTGCCAGCAGTTTATATAGCAATCAGCCCCAGCATTTT.

This sequence joins TRBV27 and TRBJ2-1; D remains unclear. Trimming shortened V by 4 bases and J by 12 bases, and 19 bases separated the two germline ends. The CDR3 has 14 amino acids. Germline V gene sequence: CDR1 MNHEY, CDR2 SMNVEV (reference sequence). The CDR3 DNA reads as TGTGCCAGCAGTTGGGCCGACCCCACATCTGGGCAGTTCTTC. It codes for CASSWADPTSGQFF.

The CDR3 nucleotides are TGTGCCAGCAGTGTGGACAGGTCGAGGGAGCAGTACTTC. Its translation is CASSVDRSREQYF. The chain employs TRBV28 and TRBJ2-7; 7 nucleotides match TRBD1. The CDR3 totals 13 residues. Losses at the gene ends were 5 bases for V and 7 bases for J; bases not matched to a gene: 8. Germline V lookup: CDR1 MDHEN, CDR2 SYDVKM.

The chain employs TRBV19 and TRBJ2-2; 12 positions agree with TRBD2. After removal of 10 bases from V and 6 bases from J, the junction contained 18 bases not matched to a gene. This CDR3 has 18 residues. CDR1 is LNHDA and CDR2 is SQIVND in the germline V gene (reference sequence). CDR3 DNA: TGTGCCACCCACCGATTGACTAGCGGGAGTATGAGTGCCGGGGAGCTGTTTTTT. Protein product: CATHRLTSGSMSAGELFF.

The chain is built from TRBV29-1 and TRBJ2-7; D might be TRBD1 (5 bases). Trimming left V 3 bases short and J 5 bases short, with 11 bases between. Looked up from germline, CDR1 is SQVTM and CDR2 is ANQGSEA. The CDR3 runs 12 residues. The CDR3 bases are TGCAGCGTTGAGTCAGGGTTGGACGAGCAGTACTTC. Its protein product is CSVESGLDEQYF.

The J gene is TRBJ1-5, the V gene TRBV6-5, with D hard to call. Germline CDR1 is MNHEY and CDR2 is SVGAGI. This CDR3 contains 15 residues. V was clipped by 6 bases and J by 8 bases, with 20 bases between them. As DNA, the CDR3 is TGTGCCAGCAGCCAGCTTGGATCCCGGGAAGAGCCCCAGCATTTT. It specifies CASSQLGSREEPQHF.

This clone was counted a few times. The J gene is TRBJ2-5, the V gene TRBV5-8, with 8 bases matching TRBD2. V lost 3 bases to trimming and J lost 0 bases; unmatched junction nucleotides: 16. This CDR3 comprises 19 residues. From germline, CDR1 is SGHTS and CDR2 YDEGEE. Here the CDR3 reads CASSYPSGYSSLYQETQYF. DNA of the CDR3: TGTGCCAGCAGCTACCCTAGCGGGTATTCCTCTTTGTACCAAGAGACCCAGTACTTC.

The chain links TRBV11-3 to TRBJ2-1, with D perhaps matching TRBD1 (6 bases). The CDR3 runs 15 residues. The V gene's germline CDR1 is SGHNT and CDR2 YENEEA. V lost 0 bases, J lost 4 bases, and 10 bases lay in between. DNA for the CDR3: TGTGCCAGCAGCTTAGAACAGGGAACATACAATGAGCAGTTCTTC. It codes for CASSLEQGTYNEQFF.

The chain recombines TRBV12-3 or TRBV12-4 with TRBJ2-7; D gene ambiguous. V was clipped by 2 bases and J by 5 bases, with 10 bases between them. This CDR3 spans 13 amino acids. The CDR3 is CASSLSAANEQYF. The CDR3 nucleotides read TGTGCCAGCAGTTTATCCGCGGCGAACGAGCAGTACTTC.

The chain combines TRBV11-2 with TRBJ2-2; weak D call: TRBD2 (6 bases). CDR1 is SGHAT, CDR2 FQNNGV, per germline. V was cut by 6 bases and J by 3 bases, with 20 bases left in between. CDR3 length: 17 residues. As DNA, the CDR3 is TGTGCCAGCAGTGTCGGGAGTGGGAGTTTCGACACCGGGGAGCTGTTTTTT. Translated, it gives CASSVGSGSFDTGELFF.

The chain links TRBV6-2 or TRBV6-3 to TRBJ1-6; D possibly corresponds to TRBD1 (5 bases). The length of the CDR3 is 16 residues. Germline V gene data show CDR1 as MNHEY and CDR2 as SVGEGT. V was cut by 6 bases and J by 9 bases, with 21 bases left in between. CDR3 DNA: TGTGCCAGCAGACCTCGGGGGGAAAGGATAGTTTCACCCCTCCACTTT. It translates to CASRPRGERIVSPLHF.

The rearrangement uses TRBV19 and TRBJ2-7, with 12 bases that match TRBD2. This CDR3 comprises 14 residues. The ends lost 5 bases at V and 9 bases at J; junction bases unmatched: 8. Germline-derived CDR1 and CDR2 are LNHDA and SQIVND (reference sequence). For the CDR3, the DNA is TGTGCCAGTAGTGACGGAGGACTAGCGGGGACGCAGTACTTC. Amino acids: CASSDGGLAGTQYF.

This clone was seen only once. The chain is built from TRBV27 and TRBJ2-1, with 9 nucleotides matching TRBD1. J gave up 8 bases and V 0 bases, and 11 bases lay outside the gene matches. The CDR3 length is 17 residues. Germline CDR1 reads MNHEY; CDR2 reads SMNVEV (reference sequence). The CDR3, as DNA: TGTGCCAGCAGTTTATCGAGTGTGGAACAGGGGGCCCATGAGCAGTTCTTC. Protein: CASSLSSVEQGAHEQFF.

The CDR3 DNA reads as TGTGCCAGAAGCTCTTTACCGACAGGAGCCTACGAGCAGTACTTC. The encoded protein is CARSSLPTGAYEQYF. This rearrangement joins TRBV5-3 to TRBJ2-7, with a possible D match to TRBD1 (6 bases). TRBV5-3 is an open reading frame, and its role is uncertain. The V and J ends lost 3 bases and 2 bases respectively, with 15 bases between them. The CDR3 consists of 15 residues.

The rearrangement joins TRBV12-2 to TRBJ1-3. TRBV12-2 counts as a pseudogene. CDR3 length: 11 residues. CDR3 sequence reads: CASTRGLTIYF. The CDR3 DNA is TGTGCAAGTACTCGGGGACTCACCATATATTTT.

This clone came up a few times. This chain connects TRBV10-1 to TRBJ2-5; D is perhaps TRBD2 (5 bases). Per the germline V gene, CDR1 is WNHNN and CDR2 is SYGVQD (reference sequence). The CDR3 covers 13 residues. V was trimmed by 0 bases and J by 3 bases, leaving 5 bases between them. CDR3 residues: CASSESGKETQYF. The CDR3 nucleotides are TGCGCCAGCAGTGAGTCCGGGAAAGAGACCCAGTACTTC.

This clone was detected only a few times. The chain couples TRBV5-4 to TRBJ2-5; 11 nucleotides align to TRBD2. The trim removed 3 bases at V and 0 bases at J, leaving 4 bases unmatched. Germline V gives CDR1 SGHNT, CDR2 YYREEE (reference sequence). The CDR3 is 16 amino acids. The CDR3 DNA is TGTGCCAGCAGCTCCCCTAGCGGGGGGTACCAAGAGACCCAGTACTTC. Translation: CASSSPSGGYQETQYF. The full variable domain, rest sourced from reference TRBV5-4 and TRBJ2-5, is ETGVTQSPTHLIKTRGQQVTLRCSSQSGHNTVSWYQQALGQGPQFIFQYYREEENGRGNFPPRFSGLQFPNYSSELNVNALELDDSALYLCASSSPSGGYQETQYFGPGTRLLVL.

The chain couples TRBV28 to TRBJ1-1; tentative D call: TRBD1 (5 bases). Trimming removed 3 bases at V and 2 bases at J, with 10 bases between. Per the germline V gene, CDR1 is MDHEN and CDR2 is SYDVKM. The CDR3 runs to 14 residues. CDR3 coding DNA: TGTGCCAGCAGTTTTAGCAGGGATAACACTGAAGCTTTCTTT. Translating it yields CASSFSRDNTEAFF.

The chain recombines TRBV5-4 with TRBJ2-7, with 7 nucleotides matching TRBD1. V shed 2 bases and J 3 bases; nucleotides not matched to a gene: 11. Per germline, CDR1 SGHNT and CDR2 YYREEE (reference sequence). The CDR3 covers 16 residues. The CDR3 sequence is CASSFTGGQWGYEQYF. Here the CDR3 DNA reads TGTGCCAGCAGCTTCACTGGGGGACAGTGGGGCTACGAGCAGTACTTC.

The rearrangement joins TRBV5-1 to TRBJ1-1; 7 bases line up with TRBD1. CDR1 and CDR2 from the germline V gene are SGHRS and YFSETQ. The CDR3 sequence is 14 residues long. V was pared by 1 base and J by 0 bases, with 0 bases of the junction left unmatched. The CDR3 loop is CASSLTGVNTEAFF. In DNA form, the CDR3 reads TGCGCCAGCAGCTTGACAGGGGTGAACACTGAAGCTTTCTTT.

The rearrangement links TRBV9 to TRBJ2-7; 9 bases agree with TRBD1. V shed 4 bases, J shed 3 bases, and the junction held 8 bases outside the gene matches. Germline CDR1 and CDR2: SGDLS and YYNGEE. The CDR3 consists of 15 residues. The CDR3 DNA follows: TGTGCCAGCAGCCCTGGGACAGGGCAAGGCTACGAGCAGTACTTC. This codes for CASSPGTGQGYEQYF.

This clone appeared a single time. The gene calls are TRBV7-2 and TRBJ2-2; no clear D. Germline CDR1 reads SGHTA; CDR2 reads FQGNSA. The CDR3 is 12 amino acids. V lost 1 base, J lost 8 bases, and 5 bases lay in between. DNA of the CDR3: TGTGCCAGCAGCTTAGTCAGGGGGGAGCTGTTTTTT. It is translated as CASSLVRGELFF.

The chain links TRBV6-5 to TRBJ1-3; no firm D call. Germline lookup yields CDR1 MNHEY and CDR2 SVGAGI. The CDR3 is 14 residues long. V was clipped by 5 bases and J by 3 bases, with 11 bases between them. The CDR3 is CASSPTNYGNTIYF. The CDR3 DNA follows: TGTGCCAGCAGTCCCACGAACTATGGAAACACCATATATTTT.